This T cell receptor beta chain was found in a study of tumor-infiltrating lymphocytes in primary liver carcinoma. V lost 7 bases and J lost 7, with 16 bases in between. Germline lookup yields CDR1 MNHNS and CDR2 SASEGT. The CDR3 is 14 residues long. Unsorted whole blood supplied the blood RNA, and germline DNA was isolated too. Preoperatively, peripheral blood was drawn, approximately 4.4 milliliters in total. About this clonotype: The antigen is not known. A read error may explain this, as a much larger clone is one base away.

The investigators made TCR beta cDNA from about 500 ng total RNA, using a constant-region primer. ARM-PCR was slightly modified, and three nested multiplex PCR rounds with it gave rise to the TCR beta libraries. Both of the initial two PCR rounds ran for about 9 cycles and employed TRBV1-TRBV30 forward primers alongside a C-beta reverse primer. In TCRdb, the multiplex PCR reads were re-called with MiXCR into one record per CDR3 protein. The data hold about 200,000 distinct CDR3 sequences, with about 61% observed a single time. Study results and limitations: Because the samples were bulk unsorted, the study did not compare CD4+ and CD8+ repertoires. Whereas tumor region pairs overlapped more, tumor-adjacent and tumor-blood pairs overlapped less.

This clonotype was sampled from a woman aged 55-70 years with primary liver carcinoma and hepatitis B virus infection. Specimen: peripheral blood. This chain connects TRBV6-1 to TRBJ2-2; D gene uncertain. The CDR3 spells CASISSSYIGELFF. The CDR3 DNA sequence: TGTGCCAGCATCTCGTCTAGTTACATCGGGGAGCTGTTTTTT.